A single sample is the source of the 8 T cell receptor beta chains below, sequenced in a study of CD8+ T cells in alopecia areata. cDNA reverse transcribed from extracted RNA served as the sequencing template. Only in-frame clones appear in the TCRdb table, and some are missing; sequencing was by immunoSEQ multiplex PCR. The sample consists of 6,000 to 8,500 clones, about two thirds of them appearing once. CD4+ cells of five or six patients were subjected to sorting into CD25+CD127- cells. Sequences were obtained from CD4+ Tregs sorted from blood. The receptor source for this set is a human donor with alopecia areata.

The chain couples TRBV7-8 to TRBJ2-6; 8 bases map to TRBD1. The CDR3 has 16 amino acids. V trimming: 3 bases; J trimming: 2 bases; junction bases outside the gene matches: 3. CDR1 and CDR2 from the germline V gene are SGHVS and FQNEAQ. CDR3 DNA sequence: TGTGCCAGCAGCTTGACAGGGGTAACTGGGGCCAACGTCCTGACTTTC. Protein product: CASSLTGVTGANVLTF.

The genes are TRBV19 and TRBJ2-2; no clear D gene. V gave up 10 bases and J gave up 5 bases, with 14 bases separating them. Germline V gives CDR1 LNHDA, CDR2 SQIVND (reference sequence). The length of the CDR3 is 13 residues. The CDR3 protein is CATRRVGTGELFF. The CDR3 nucleotides read TGTGCCACCCGGCGAGTAGGTACCGGGGAGCTGTTTTTT.

This chain links TRBV19 with TRBJ2-3; TRBD1 might be the D (7 bases). CDR3 length equals 15 residues. V lost 3 bases to trimming and J lost 5 bases, with 15 bases between them. The germline V gene encodes CDR1 LNHDA and CDR2 SQIVND (reference sequence). CDR3 region: CASSIWRQGGDTQYF. The CDR3 DNA reads TGTGCCAGTAGTATTTGGCGACAGGGAGGAGATACGCAGTATTTT.

The chain employs TRBV6-1 and TRBJ2-5; 7 bases match TRBD1. This CDR3 spans 14 amino acids. Per the germline V gene, CDR1 is MNHNS and CDR2 is SASEGT. The V and J ends lost 5 bases and 4 bases, in that order; junction bases with no gene match: 7. CDR3 sequence (DNA): TGTGCCAGCAGTTTACAGGGGAGCGGAGAGACCCAGTACTTC. Its protein is CASSLQGSGETQYF.

The V call is TRBV7-3, the J call TRBJ1-1; D remains ambiguous. This CDR3 is 13 amino acids long. In germline, CDR1 is SGHTA, CDR2 FQGTGA. Between the trimmed V and J ends, which lost 1 base and 1 base, there was a span of 4 bases. The CDR3 DNA reads TGTGCCAGCAGCTTAATGAGGAACACTGAAGCTTTCTTT. Its protein is CASSLMRNTEAFF.

This chain links TRBV5-1 with TRBJ2-1; 8 bases are shared with TRBD2. This CDR3 spans 14 amino acids. Losses at the gene ends were 1 base for V and 4 bases for J; bases not matched to a gene: 1. CDR1 SGHRS and CDR2 YFSETQ come from the germline V gene. CDR3 sequence: CASSLSGSYNEQFF. Written as DNA, the CDR3 is TGCGCCAGCAGCTTGAGCGGGAGTTACAATGAGCAGTTCTTC.

The gene calls are TRBV7-7 and TRBJ2-1; 9 bases fit TRBD1. The CDR3 is made up of 15 amino acids. J lost 9 bases, V lost 1 base, and 7 bases had no gene match. The V gene's germline CDR1 is SSHAT and CDR2 FNYEAQ (reference sequence). The CDR3 coding sequence is TGTGCCAGCAGCTTAGGTGGGACAGGGAAACGTGAGCAGTTCTTC. It specifies CASSLGGTGKREQFF.

V gene TRBV6-1 combines with J gene TRBJ1-5, with a possible D match to TRBD1 (6 bases). The germline V gene has CDR1 MNHNS and CDR2 SASEGT. The ends were cut back, 7 bases at V and 4 bases at J, with 14 bases in the middle. The CDR3 has 14 residues. CDR3 residues: CASKEWTANQPQHF. For the CDR3, the DNA is TGTGCCAGCAAAGAATGGACAGCAAATCAGCCCCAGCATTTT.